This T cell receptor beta chain was sequenced in a study of technical replicates of blood from a handful of donors (dated by TCRdb to about 2017). A remark on this clone: The antigen this receptor binds is unknown. Base qualities are missing; no much larger clone stands one base away.

Library generation was performed with the immunoSEQ multiplex PCR assay. Imported from immuneACCESS, the table was reduced by TCRdb to in-frame sequences with V and J called. These copies leave out some clones; in studies compared against another copy, an unresolved V gene accounts for under half, and the cause of the remainder is not known. The sample table shows around 17,000 clones, and 70% to 85% are seen once. The leading ten clones occupy over 9% of the sample. From cysteine to phenylalanine, the CDR3 is 13 amino acids long. The only DNA kept is the CDR3, 39 bases in frame from the first base. V has 5 bases trimmed and J has 9 bases trimmed; junction bases matching no gene number 6. In the germline V gene, CDR1 corresponds to MNHEY and CDR2 to SVGAGI.

This clonotype originated in a human donor in good health. Some clones in this sample may be carry-over from other donors' samples. The V and J segments used are TRBV6-5 and TRBJ2-4; 8 central nucleotides agree with TRBD1. The sample consisted of PBMCs. The DNA is TGTGCCAGCAGTCCCGGACAGGGTATCATTCAGTACTTC. It codes for CASSPGQGIIQYF.